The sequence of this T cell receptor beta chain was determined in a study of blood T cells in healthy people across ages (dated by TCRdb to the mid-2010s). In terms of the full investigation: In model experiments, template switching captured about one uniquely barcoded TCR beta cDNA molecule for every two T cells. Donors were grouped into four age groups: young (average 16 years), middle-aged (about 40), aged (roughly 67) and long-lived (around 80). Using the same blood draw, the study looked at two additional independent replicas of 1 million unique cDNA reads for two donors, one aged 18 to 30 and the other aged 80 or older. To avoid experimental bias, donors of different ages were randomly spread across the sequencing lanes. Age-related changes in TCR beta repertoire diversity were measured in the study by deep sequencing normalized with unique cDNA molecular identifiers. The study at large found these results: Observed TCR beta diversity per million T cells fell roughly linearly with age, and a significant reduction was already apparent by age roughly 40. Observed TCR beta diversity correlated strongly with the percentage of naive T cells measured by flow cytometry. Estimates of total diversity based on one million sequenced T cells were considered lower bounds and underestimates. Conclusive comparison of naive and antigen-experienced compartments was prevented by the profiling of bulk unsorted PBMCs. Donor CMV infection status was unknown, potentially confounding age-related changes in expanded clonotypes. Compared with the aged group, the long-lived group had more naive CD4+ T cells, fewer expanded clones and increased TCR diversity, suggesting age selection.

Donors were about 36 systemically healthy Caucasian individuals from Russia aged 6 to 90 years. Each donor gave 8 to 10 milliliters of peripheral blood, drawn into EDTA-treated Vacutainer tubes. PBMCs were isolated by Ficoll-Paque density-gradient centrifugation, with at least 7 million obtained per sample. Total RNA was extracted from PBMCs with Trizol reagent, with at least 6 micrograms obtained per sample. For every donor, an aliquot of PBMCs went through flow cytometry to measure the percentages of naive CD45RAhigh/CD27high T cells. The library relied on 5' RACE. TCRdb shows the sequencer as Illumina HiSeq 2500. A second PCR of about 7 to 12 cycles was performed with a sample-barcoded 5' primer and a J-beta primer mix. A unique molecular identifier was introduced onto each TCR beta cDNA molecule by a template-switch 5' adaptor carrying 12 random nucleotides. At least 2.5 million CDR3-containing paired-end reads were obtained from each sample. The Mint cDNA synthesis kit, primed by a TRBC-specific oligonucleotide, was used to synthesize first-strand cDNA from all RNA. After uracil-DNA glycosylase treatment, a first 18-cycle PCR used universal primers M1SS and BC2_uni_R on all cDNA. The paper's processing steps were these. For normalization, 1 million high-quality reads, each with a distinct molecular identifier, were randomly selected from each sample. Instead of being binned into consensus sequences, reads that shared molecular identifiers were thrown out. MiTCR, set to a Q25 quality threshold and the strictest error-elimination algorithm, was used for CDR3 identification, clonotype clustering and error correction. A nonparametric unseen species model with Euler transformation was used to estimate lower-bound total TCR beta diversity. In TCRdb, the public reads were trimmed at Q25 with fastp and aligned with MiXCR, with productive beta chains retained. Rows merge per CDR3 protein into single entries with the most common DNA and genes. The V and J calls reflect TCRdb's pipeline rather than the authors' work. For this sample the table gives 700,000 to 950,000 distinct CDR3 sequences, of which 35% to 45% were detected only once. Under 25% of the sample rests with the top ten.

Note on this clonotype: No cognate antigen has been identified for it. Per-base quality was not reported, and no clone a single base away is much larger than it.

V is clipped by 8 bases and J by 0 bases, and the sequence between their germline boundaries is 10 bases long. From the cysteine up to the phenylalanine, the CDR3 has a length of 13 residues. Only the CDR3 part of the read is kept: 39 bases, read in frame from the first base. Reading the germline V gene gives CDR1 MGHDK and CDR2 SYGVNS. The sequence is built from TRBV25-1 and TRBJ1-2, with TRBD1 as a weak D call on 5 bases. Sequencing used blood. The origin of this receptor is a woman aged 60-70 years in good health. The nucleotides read TGTGCCAGCTCGGGGACGTCTAACTATGGCTACACCTTC. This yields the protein CASSGTSNYGYTF.